This is a list of T cell receptor beta chains from one sample in a study of blood T cell repertoires in COVID-19. Only in-frame clones appear in the TCRdb table, and some are missing; sequencing was by immunoSEQ multiplex PCR. The table includes over 12,000 clones, around 87% detected once. The material sequenced was peripheral blood. The receptors derive from a human donor in a cohort sampled during active COVID-19. Each CDR3 is given with its conserved first and last residue. A D gene is named only where the DNA matches it firmly. Clone size is not always given. Where it is, it says once, few, many or a class for expanded clones.

TRBV25-1	NA	TRBJ2-7	NA	CASSEYGGRYPYF	TGTGCCAGCAGTGAATACGGGGGACGTTATCCGTACTTC
TRBV5-1	NA	TRBJ1-2	NA	CASSFDSYSYGYTF	TGCGCCAGCAGTTTTGACAGTTACTCCTATGGCTACACCTTC
TRBV7-6	NA	TRBJ2-1	TRBD2	CASSLAPRGGNNEQFF	TGTGCCAGCAGCTTAGCGCCACGGGGGGGAAACAATGAGCAGTTCTTC
TRBV5-4	NA	TRBJ1-2	NA	CASSPVGANYGYTF	TGTGCCAGCAGCCCGGTGGGAGCTAACTATGGCTACACCTTC
TRBV18	NA	TRBJ2-3	NA	CASLILEGRSTDTQYF	TGTGCCAGCTTAATCCTAGAGGGAAGGAGCACAGATACGCAGTATTTT
TRBV7-9	NA	TRBJ2-7	TRBD1	CASSSWTGFYEQYF	TGTGCCAGCAGCTCTTGGACAGGGTTCTACGAGCAGTACTTC
TRBV20-1	NA	TRBJ2-5	TRBD2	CSASVPRGGLETQYF	TGCAGTGCTAGTGTGCCCCGGGGGGGCCTGGAGACCCAGTACTTC
TRBV18	NA	TRBJ1-2	NA	CASSPPGGPNYGYTF	TGTGCCAGCTCACCCCCGGGGGGCCCTAACTATGGCTACACCTTC
TRBV3-1/TRBV3-2	NA	TRBJ1-5	NA	CASSQGFSGTRSNQPQHF	TGTGCCAGCAGCCAGGGATTTTCCGGGACAAGAAGCAATCAGCCCCAGCATTTT
TRBV5-4	few	TRBJ1-1	TRBD1	CASSSPDRDPLAFF	TGTGCCAGCAGCTCCCCCGACAGGGACCCCCTGGCTTTCTTT
TRBV9	NA	TRBJ2-7	NA	CASSVESVTYEQYF	TGTGCCAGCAGCGTAGAGTCAGTAACCTACGAGCAGTACTTC
TRBV6-6	once	TRBJ1-2	TRBD1	CASSRQGLSTGYTF	TGTGCCAGCAGTAGACAGGGACTCTCGACTGGCTACACCTTC
TRBV2	medium-sized	TRBJ2-7	TRBD1	CASSSLQGAYEQYF	TGTGCCAGCAGTTCTCTCCAGGGGGCATACGAGCAGTACTTC
TRBV10-3	NA	TRBJ2-4	NA	CALNGTSQAVAKNIQYF	TGTGCCCTCAACGGGACATCCCAGGCTGTAGCCAAAAACATTCAGTACTTC